This T cell receptor beta chain was recovered during a study of blood T cell repertoires in COVID-19. The overall study: Samples taken during acute and convalescent COVID-19 were collected in the United States, Italy and Spain. T cells, B-cell-depleted T cells, or PBMCs supplied cDNA or gDNA.

Per the original data handling: By means of reference gene primer amplification, nucleated cell counts were estimated. Only in-frame clones appear in the TCRdb table, and some are missing; sequencing was by immunoSEQ multiplex PCR. For V, J and clone size, that table is used; D and trimming come from the DNA. The sample has roughly 250,000 clones, almost 85% seen once; the top ten hold 1.5% to 2%. Germline V gene data show CDR1 as MNHNY and CDR2 as SVGAGI (reference sequence). The CDR3 is 15 residues long. Unmatched junction bases numbered 3, after V lost 0 bases and J lost 2 bases. The specimen sequenced was peripheral blood. V is TRBV6-6 and J is TRBJ1-1; 7 bases are shared with TRBD1. The receptor's source is a woman aged 80 or over with acute or convalescent COVID-19. For the CDR3, the DNA is TGTGCCAGCAGTTACTCGGGACAGTTCAACACTGAAGCTTTCTTT. This encodes CASSYSGQFNTEAFF.